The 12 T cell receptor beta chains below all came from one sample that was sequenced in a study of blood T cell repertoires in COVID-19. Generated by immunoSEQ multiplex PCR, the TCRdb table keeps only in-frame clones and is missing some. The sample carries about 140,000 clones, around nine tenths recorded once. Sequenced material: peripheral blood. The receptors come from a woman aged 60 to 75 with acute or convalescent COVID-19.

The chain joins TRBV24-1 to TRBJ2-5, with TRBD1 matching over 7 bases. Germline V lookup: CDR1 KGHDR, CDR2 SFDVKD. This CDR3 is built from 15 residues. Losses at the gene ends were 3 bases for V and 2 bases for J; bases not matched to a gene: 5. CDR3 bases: TGTGCCACCAGTGATCCCGGGACAGTGCAAGAGACCCAGTACTTC. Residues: CATSDPGTVQETQYF.

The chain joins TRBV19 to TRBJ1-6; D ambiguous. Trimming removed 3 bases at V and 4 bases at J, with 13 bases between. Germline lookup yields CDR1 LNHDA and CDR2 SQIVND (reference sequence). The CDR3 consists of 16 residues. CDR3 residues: CASSIRPEYYNSPLHF. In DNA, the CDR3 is TGTGCCAGTAGTATTCGTCCCGAGTATTATAATTCACCCCTCCACTTT.

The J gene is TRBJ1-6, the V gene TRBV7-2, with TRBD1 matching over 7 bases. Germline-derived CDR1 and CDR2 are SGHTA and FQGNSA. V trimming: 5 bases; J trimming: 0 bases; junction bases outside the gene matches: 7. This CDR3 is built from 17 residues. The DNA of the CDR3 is TGTGCCAGCAGCAGGGACAGCCCCAGCTCCTATAATTCACCCCTCCACTTT. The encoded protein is CASSRDSPSSYNSPLHF.

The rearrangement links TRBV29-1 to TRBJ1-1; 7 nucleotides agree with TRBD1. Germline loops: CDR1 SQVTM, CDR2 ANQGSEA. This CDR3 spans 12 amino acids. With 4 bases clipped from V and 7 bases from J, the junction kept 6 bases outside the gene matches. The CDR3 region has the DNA TGCAGCGTTGCGACAGGGAGTGTTGAAGCTTTCTTT. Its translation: CSVATGSVEAFF.

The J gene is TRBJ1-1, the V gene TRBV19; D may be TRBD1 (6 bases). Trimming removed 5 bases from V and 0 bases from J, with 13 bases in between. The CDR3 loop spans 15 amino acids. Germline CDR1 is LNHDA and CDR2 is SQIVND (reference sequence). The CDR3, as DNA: TGTGCCAGTAGTTCCCGGGGGGCGGTGAACACTGAAGCTTTCTTT. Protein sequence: CASSSRGAVNTEAFF.

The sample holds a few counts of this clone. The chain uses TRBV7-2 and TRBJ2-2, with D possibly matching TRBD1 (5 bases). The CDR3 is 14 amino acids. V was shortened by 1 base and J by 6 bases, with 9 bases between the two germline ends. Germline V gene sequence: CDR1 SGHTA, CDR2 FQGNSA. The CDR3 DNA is TGTGCCAGCAGCTTAGTACCCAGGGCCGGGGAGCTGTTTTTT. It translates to CASSLVPRAGELFF.

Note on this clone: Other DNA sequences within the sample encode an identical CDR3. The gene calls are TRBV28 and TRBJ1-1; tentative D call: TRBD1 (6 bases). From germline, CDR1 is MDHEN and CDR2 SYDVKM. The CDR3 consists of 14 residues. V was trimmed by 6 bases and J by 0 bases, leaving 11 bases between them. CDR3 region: CASRSGQLNTEAFF. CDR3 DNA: TGTGCCAGCAGGTCGGGACAATTGAACACTGAAGCTTTCTTT.

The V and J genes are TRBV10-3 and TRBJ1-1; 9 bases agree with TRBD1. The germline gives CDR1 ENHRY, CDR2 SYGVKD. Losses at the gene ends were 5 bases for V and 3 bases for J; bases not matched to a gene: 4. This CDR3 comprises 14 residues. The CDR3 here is CAISRTGEDTEAFF. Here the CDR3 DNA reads TGTGCCATCAGTCGGACAGGGGAAGACACTGAAGCTTTCTTT.

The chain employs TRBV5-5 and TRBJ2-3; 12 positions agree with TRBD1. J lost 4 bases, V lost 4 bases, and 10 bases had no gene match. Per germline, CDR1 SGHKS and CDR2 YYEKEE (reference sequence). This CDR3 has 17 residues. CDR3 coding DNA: TGTGCCAGCAGCGCCCTGGGCGGGACAGGGGGCGCAGATACGCAGTATTTT. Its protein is CASSALGGTGGADTQYF.

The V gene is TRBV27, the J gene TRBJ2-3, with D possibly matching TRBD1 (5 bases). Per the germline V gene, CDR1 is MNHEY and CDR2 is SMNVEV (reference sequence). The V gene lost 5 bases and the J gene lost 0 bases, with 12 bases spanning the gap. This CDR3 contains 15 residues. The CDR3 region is CASSLQDISTDTQYF. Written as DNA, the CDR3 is TGTGCCAGCAGTCTCCAGGACATTAGCACAGATACGCAGTATTTT.

The CDR3 protein is CATSGTGEATGELFF. CDR3 nucleotides: TGTGCCACCAGTGGCACAGGGGAAGCGACCGGGGAGCTGTTTTTT. V and J are TRBV24-1 and TRBJ2-2; 7 bases match TRBD1. Looked up from germline, CDR1 is KGHDR and CDR2 is SFDVKD. V dropped 5 bases and J dropped 5; count of bases not matched to a gene: 7. The CDR3 contains 15 residues.

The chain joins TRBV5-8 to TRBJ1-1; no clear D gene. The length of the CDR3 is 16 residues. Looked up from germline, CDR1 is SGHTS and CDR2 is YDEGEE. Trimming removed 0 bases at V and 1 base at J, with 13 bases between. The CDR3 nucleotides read TGTGCCAGCAGCTTGGGTGAGTCCAGGCCGAACACTGAAGCTTTCTTT. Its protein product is CASSLGESRPNTEAFF.